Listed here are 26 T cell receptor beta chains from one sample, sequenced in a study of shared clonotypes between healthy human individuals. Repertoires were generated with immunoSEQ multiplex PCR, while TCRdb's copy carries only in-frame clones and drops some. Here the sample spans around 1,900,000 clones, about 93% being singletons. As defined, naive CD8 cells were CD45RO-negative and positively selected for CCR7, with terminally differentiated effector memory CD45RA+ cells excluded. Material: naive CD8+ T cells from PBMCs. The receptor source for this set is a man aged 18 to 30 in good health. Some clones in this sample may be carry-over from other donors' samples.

The CDR3 loop is CASSLEKPLDEQFF. CDR3 DNA: TGTGCCAGCAGTTTAGAGAAACCCCTCGATGAGCAGTTCTTC. The V and J genes are TRBV28 and TRBJ2-1; D unresolved. Trimming cost V 2 bases and J 8 bases, with 13 bases left between them. CDR3 size: 14 residues. Germline assignment: CDR1 MDHEN and CDR2 SYDVKM.

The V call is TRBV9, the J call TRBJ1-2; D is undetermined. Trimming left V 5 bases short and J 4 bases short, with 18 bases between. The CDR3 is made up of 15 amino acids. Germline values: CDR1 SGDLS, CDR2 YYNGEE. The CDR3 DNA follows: TGTGCCAGCAGTGCCGACGGGCCCGCTACCTATGGCTACACCTTC. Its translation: CASSADGPATYGYTF.

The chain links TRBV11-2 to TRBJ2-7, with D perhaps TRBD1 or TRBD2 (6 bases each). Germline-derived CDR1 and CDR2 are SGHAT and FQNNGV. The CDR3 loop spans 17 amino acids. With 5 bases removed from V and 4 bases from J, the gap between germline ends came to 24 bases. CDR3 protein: CASSPRVGGGRLYEQYF. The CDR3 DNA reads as TGTGCCAGCAGCCCTAGGGTCGGTGGGGGGCGGTTATACGAGCAGTACTTC.

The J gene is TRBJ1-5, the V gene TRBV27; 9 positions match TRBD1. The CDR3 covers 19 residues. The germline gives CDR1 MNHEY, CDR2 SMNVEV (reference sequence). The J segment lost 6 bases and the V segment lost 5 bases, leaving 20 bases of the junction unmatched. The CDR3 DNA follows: TGTGCCAGCAGTCCCCTCCCCGGGACAGGGAGCCCGGGGTCTCAGCCCCAGCATTTT. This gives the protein CASSPLPGTGSPGSQPQHF.

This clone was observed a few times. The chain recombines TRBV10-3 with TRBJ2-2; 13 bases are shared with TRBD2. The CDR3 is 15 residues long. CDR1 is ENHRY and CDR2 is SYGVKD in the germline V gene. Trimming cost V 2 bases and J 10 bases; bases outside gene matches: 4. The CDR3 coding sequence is TGTGCCATCAGTGAGACCGGACTAGCGGGAGTGGAGCTGTTTTTT. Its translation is CAISETGLAGVELFF.

The CDR3 region has the DNA TGCGCCAGCAGCCAAGGCCAGGGGGCAATCACTGAAGCTTTCTTT. It encodes CASSQGQGAITEAFF. The rearrangement uses TRBV4-1 and TRBJ1-1; TRBD1 matches at 8 bases. Germline V CDR1 and CDR2: MGHRA, YSYEKL. V lost 1 base, J lost 4 bases, and 5 bases stayed unmatched. This CDR3 has 15 residues.

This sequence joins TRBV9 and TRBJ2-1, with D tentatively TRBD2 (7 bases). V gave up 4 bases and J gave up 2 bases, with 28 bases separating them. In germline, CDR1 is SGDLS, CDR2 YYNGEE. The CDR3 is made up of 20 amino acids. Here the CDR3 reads CASSPGTRGGNSGPYNEQFF. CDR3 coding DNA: TGTGCCAGCAGCCCAGGGACACGCGGTGGGAATAGCGGGCCCTACAATGAGCAGTTCTTC.

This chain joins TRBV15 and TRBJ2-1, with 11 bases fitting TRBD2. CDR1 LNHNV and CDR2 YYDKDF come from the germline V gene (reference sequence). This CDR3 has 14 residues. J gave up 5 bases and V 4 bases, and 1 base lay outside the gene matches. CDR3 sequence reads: CATSKGLADNEQFF. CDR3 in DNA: TGTGCCACCAGCAAGGGACTAGCGGACAATGAGCAGTTCTTC.

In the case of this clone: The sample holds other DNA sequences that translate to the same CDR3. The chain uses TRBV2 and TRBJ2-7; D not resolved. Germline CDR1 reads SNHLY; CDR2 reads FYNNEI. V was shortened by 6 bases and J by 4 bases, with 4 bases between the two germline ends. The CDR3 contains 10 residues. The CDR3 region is CASSAYEQYF. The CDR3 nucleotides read TGTGCCAGCAGCGCTTACGAGCAGTACTTC.

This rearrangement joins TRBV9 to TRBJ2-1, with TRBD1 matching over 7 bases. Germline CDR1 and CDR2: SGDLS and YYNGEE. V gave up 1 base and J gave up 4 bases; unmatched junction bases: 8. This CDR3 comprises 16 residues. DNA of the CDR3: TGTGCCAGCAGCGTATTTGACAGGGTGGCGTACAATGAGCAGTTCTTC. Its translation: CASSVFDRVAYNEQFF.

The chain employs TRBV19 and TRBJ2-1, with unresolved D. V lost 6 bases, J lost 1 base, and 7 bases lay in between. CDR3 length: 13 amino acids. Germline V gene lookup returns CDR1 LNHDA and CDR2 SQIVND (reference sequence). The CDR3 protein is CASRQDSYNEQFF. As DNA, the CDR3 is TGTGCCAGTAGGCAGGATTCCTACAATGAGCAGTTCTTC.

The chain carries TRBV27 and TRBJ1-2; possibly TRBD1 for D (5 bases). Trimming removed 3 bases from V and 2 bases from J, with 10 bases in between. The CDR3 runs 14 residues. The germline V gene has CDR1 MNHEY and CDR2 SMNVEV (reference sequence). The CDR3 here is CASSFSGGNYGYTF. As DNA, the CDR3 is TGTGCCAGCAGTTTTTCGGGGGGGAACTATGGCTACACCTTC.

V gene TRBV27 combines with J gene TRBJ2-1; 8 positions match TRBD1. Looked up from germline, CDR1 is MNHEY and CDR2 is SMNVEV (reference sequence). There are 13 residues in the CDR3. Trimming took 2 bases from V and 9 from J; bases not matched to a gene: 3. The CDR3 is CASSLDRGREQFF. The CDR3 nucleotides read TGTGCCAGCAGTTTAGACAGGGGCCGTGAGCAGTTCTTC.

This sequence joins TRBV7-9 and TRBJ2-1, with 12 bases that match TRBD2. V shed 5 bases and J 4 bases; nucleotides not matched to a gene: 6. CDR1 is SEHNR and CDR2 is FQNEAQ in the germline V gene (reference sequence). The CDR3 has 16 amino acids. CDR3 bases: TGTGCCAGCAGCGATTTAGGGACTAGCGGGTACAATGAGCAGTTCTTC. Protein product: CASSDLGTSGYNEQFF.

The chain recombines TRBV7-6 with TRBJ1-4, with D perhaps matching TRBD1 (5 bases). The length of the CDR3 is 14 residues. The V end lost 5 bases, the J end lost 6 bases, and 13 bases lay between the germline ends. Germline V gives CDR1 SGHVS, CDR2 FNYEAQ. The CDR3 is CASSNGHVDEKLFF. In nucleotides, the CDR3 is TGTGCCAGCAGCAACGGACATGTGGATGAAAAACTGTTTTTT.

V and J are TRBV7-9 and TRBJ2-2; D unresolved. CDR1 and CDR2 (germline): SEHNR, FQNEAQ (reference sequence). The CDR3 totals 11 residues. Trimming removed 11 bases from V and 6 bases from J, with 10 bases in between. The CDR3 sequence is CAGHPAGELFF. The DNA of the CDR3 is TGTGCCGGCCACCCCGCCGGGGAGCTGTTTTTT.

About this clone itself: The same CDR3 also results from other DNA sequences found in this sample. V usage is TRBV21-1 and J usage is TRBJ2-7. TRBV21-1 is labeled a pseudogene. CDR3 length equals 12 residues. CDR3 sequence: CASSKVGYEQYF. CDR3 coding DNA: TGTGCCAGCAGCAAAGTTGGATACGAGCAGTACTTC.

DNA of the CDR3: TGTGCCAGCTCACCGGGTAGGGGTTCTGAAGCTTTCTTT. Translating gives CASSPGRGSEAFF. The chain combines TRBV18 with TRBJ1-1; perhaps TRBD1 as D (5 bases). V was cut by 3 bases and J by 6 bases, with 11 bases left in between. Germline V gene sequence: CDR1 KGHSH, CDR2 LQKENI. CDR3 size: 13 residues.

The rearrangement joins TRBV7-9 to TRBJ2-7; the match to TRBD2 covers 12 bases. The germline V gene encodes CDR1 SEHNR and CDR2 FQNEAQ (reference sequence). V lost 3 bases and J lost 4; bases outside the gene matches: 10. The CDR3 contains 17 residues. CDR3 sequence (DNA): TGTGCCAGCAGCTTTCCCCTAGCGGGAGGGCCATCGTACGAGCAGTACTTC. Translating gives CASSFPLAGGPSYEQYF.

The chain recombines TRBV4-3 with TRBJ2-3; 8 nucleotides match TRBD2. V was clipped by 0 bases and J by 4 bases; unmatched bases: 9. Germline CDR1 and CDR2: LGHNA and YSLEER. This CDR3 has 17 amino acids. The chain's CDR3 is CASSQEGPAGEADTQYF. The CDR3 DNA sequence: TGCGCCAGCAGCCAAGAAGGGCCAGCGGGAGAGGCAGATACGCAGTATTTT.

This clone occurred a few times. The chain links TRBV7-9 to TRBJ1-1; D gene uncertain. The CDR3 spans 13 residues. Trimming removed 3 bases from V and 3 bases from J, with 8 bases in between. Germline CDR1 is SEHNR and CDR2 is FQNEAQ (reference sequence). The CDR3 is CASSLLRDTEAFF. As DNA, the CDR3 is TGTGCCAGCAGCTTGTTACGGGACACTGAAGCTTTCTTT.

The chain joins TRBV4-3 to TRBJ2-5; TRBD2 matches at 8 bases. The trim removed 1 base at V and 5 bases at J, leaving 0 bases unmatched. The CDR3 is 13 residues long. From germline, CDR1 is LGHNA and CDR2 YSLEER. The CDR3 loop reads CASSQGLAETQYF. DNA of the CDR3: TGCGCCAGCAGCCAAGGACTAGCGGAGACCCAGTACTTC.

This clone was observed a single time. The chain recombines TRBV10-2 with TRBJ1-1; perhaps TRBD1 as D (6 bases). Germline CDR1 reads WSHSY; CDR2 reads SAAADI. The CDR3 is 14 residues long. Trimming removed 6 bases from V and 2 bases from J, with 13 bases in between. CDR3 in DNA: TGCGCCAGCAGCTGGGGACACTTAAACACTGAAGCTTTCTTT. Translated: CASSWGHLNTEAFF.

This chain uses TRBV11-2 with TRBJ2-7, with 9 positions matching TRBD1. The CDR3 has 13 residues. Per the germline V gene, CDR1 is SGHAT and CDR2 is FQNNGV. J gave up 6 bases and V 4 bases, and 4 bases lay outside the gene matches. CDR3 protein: CASSSGTGIEQYF. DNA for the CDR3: TGTGCCAGCAGCTCCGGGACAGGGATCGAGCAGTACTTC. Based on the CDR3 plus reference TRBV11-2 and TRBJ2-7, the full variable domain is EAGVAQSPRYKIIEKRQSVAFWCNPISGHATLYWYQQILGQGPKLLIQFQNNGVVDDSQLPKDRFSAERLKGVDSTLKIQPAKLEDSAVYLCASSSGTGIEQYFGPGTRLTVT.

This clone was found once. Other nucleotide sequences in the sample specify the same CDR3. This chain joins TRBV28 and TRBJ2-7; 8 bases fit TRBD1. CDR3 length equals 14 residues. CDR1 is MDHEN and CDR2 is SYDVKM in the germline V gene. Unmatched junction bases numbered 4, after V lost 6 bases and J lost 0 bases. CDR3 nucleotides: TGTGCCAGCAGGCGGACAGGGTCCTCCTACGAGCAGTACTTC. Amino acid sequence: CASRRTGSSYEQYF.

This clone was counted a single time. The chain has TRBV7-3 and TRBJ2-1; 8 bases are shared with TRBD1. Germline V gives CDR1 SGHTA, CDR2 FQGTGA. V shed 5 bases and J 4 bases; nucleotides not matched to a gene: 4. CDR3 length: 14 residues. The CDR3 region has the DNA TGTGCCAGCAGCCAGGACAGGGAATACAATGAGCAGTTCTTC. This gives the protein CASSQDREYNEQFF.